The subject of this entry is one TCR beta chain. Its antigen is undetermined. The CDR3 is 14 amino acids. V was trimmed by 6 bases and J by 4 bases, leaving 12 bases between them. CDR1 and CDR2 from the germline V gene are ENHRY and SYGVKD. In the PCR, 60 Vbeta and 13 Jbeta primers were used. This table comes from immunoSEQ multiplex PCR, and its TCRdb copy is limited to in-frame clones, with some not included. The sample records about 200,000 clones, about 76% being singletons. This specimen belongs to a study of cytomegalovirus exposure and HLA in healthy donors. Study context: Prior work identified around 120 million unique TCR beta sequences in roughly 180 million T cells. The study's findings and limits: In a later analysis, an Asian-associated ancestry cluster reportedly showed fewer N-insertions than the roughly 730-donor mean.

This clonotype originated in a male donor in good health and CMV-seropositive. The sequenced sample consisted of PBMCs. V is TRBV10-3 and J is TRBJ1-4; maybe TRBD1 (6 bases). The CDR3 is CAIRGGQNNEKLFF. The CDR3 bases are TGTGCCATCAGGGGGGGGCAGAATAATGAAAAACTGTTTTTT.